The entry below gives a single T cell receptor (beta chain) sequence along with its context. Its antigen is undetermined. The CDR3 length is 15 residues. CDR1 and CDR2 from the germline V gene are SNHLY and FYNNEI. V was pared by 6 bases and J by 3 bases, with 16 bases between. Cultured CD4+ T-cell DNA underwent Oncomine TCR Beta short-read sequencing. One entry per CDR3 protein, called by TCRdb with MiXCR from the PCR reads. This sample has roughly 3,000 distinct CDR3 sequences; 30% to 35% occur once, and the top ten carry 45%. Treatment of the sample: approximately 11-day PBMC culture with coronavirus spike peptide pools or control peptides (ViraFEST assay). The source of the sample is a study of vaccination and CD4 T cells after COVID-19.

The rearrangement uses TRBV2 and TRBJ2-3; TRBD2 might be the D (5 bases). This TCR was recovered from a human donor who had recovered from COVID-19. Sequences were obtained from CD4+ T cells from blood, cultured in vitro. DNA for the CDR3: TGTGCCAGCAGCAAAGGAGGTCGAAAAACAGATACGCAGTATTTT. Its protein product is CASSKGGRKTDTQYF.